A selection of T cell receptor beta chains follows, all from one sample in a study of identical twins. Each CDR3 protein gets one entry after TCRdb re-called the 5' RACE reads with MiXCR. This repertoire shows some 320,000 distinct CDR3 sequences, about 12% found once; its top ten account for approximately 7.9%. This same sample was also taken into another study, of yellow fever vaccine responses in identical twins.

The material sequenced was CD8+ T cells sorted from blood. All receptors derive from a woman under 30 in good health. CDR3s include the opening cysteine and the closing phenylalanine or tryptophan. Fields, in order: J gene, D gene, V gene, CDR3 length, clone size, CDR3 DNA, CDR3 protein. A D gene is named only where the DNA matches it firmly. Only some rows state a clone size, as once, few, many or a class for expanded clones.

>TRBJ2-1|NA|TRBV7-9|15|many
TGTGCCAGCGGGGCTAGCGACAGCTCCTACAATGAGCAGTTCTTC
CASGASDSSYNEQFF
>TRBJ1-6|TRBD1|TRBV7-9|14|few
TGTGCCAGCAGCCCCGACAGGGGTGATTCACCCCTCCACTTT
CASSPDRGDSPLHF
>TRBJ2-1|TRBD2|TRBV27|17|many
TGTGCCAGCAGTCCGATGACTAGCGGGGGATTATACAATGAGCAGTTCTTC
CASSPMTSGGLYNEQFF
>TRBJ2-1|NA|TRBV10-3|14|NA
TGTGCCATCAGTGTGGAGGGATCCTACAATGAGCAGTTCTTC
CAISVEGSYNEQFF
>TRBJ2-1|NA|TRBV6-1|11|NA
TGTGCCACCCTCCAATGGGATGAGCAGTTCTTC
CATLQWDEQFF
>TRBJ1-5|TRBD1|TRBV10-3|16|NA
TGTGCCATCAGTGACCCTGGACAGGGTGAGAATCAGCCCCAGCATTTT
CAISDPGQGENQPQHF
>TRBJ2-1|NA|TRBV27|14|NA
TGTGCCAGTGGGGTTCTTGATACCTACAATGAGCAGTTCTTC
CASGVLDTYNEQFF
>TRBJ2-3|NA|TRBV5-4|15|NA
TGTGCCAGCAGCGGGGAAGGATCTAGCACAGATACGCAGTATTTT
CASSGEGSSTDTQYF
>TRBJ2-7|TRBD2|TRBV7-6|15|few
TGTGCCAGCAGCTTGCAGCGGGATAGCTCCTACGAGCAGTACTTC
CASSLQRDSSYEQYF
>TRBJ2-1|NA|TRBV9|15|NA
TGTGCCAGCAGCGTAGATGTGGCGAGCTACAATGAGCAGTTCTTC
CASSVDVASYNEQFF